This T cell receptor beta chain was sequenced during a study of cytomegalovirus exposure and HLA in healthy donors. Study results and caveats: Earlier analysis looked at TCR beta V segments, and most were productive about 90% or about 30% of the time. Reportedly, cytomegalovirus status was diagnosed with high sensitivity and specificity.

Nobody recorded the CMV serostatus of this donor. On this clone itself: Its antigen remains unknown.

Germline CDR1 SGHKS, CDR2 YYEKEE (reference sequence). There are 14 residues in the CDR3. Trimming took off 2 bases at V and 2 bases at J, with 11 bases between the two ends. PCR involved 60 Vbeta and 13 Jbeta primers. Only in-frame clones appear in the TCRdb table, and some are missing; sequencing was by immunoSEQ multiplex PCR. This table holds tens of thousands of clones, around 60% found once. The sequencing input was PBMCs. V usage is TRBV5-5 and J usage is TRBJ2-7; tentative D call: TRBD1 (5 bases). This TCR came from a human donor in good health. The CDR3 nucleotides read TGTGCCAGCAGCTTTTCAGGGCTTACCTACGAGCAGTACTTC. Its protein product is CASSFSGLTYEQYF.